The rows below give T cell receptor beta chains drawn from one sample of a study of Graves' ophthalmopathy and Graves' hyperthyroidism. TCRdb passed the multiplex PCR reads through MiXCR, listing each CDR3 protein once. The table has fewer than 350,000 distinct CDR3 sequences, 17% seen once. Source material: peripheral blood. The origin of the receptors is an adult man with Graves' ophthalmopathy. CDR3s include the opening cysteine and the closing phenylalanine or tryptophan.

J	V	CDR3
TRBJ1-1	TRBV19	CASSTLDSRNTEAFF
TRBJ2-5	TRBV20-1	CSARSGLAVQETQYF
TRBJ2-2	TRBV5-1	CASSLRGVPKDTGELFF
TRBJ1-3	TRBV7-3	CASSLRSGPGNTIYF
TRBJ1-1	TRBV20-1	CSARGAGRGYTEAFF
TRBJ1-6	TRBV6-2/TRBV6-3	CASSYSGTGGYNSPLHF
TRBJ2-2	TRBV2	CAKSRGTNTGELFF
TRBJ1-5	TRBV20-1	CSARVEQGALLGNQPQHF
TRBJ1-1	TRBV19	CASSFRDRDEAFF
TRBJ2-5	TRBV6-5	CASSYNWDGTQYF
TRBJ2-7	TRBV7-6	CASSSAGAAISYEQYF
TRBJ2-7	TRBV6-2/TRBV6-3	CASSSMGSYEQYF
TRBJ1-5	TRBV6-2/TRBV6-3	CASSPPGRPQHF
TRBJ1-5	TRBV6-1	CASKEDISSPQHF
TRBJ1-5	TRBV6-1	CASKSSGENQPQHF
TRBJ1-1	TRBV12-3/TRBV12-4	CASSYGQGSTEAFF
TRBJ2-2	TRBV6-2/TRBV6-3	CASRNRQGADTGELFF
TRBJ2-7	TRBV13	CASSFWVNGSEQYF
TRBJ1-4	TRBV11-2	CASSLGSARNEKLFF
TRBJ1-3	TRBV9	CASTPLPGIPGNTIYF
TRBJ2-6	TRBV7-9	CASSQQGIIANVLTF
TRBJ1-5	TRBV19	CASKERGSNQPQHF
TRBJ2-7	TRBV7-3	CASSLTGGANYEQYF
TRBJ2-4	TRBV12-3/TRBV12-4	CASSFEGAQNIQYF
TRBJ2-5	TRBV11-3	CASSSRRGGTSGEETQYF
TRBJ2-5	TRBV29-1	CSVYRKYQETQYF
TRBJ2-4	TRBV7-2	CASSLVVGGRAKNIQYF
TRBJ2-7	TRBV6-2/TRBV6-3	CASRRDREGSYEQYF
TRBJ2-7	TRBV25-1	CASSVERGTGDSYEQYF
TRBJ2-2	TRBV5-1	CASSPSFTGELFF
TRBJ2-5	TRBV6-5	CASRTEYQETQYF
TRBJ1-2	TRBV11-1	CASSLSRVGDYGYTF
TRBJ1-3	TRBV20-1	CSARGDSGNTIYF
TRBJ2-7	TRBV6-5	CASSYVRDRGYEQYF
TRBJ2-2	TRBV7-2	CASSLAGLGGELFF
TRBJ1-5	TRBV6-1	CASSESKYSNQPQHF
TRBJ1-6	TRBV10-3	CAISAGQGNSPLHF
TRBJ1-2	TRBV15	CATSRTTLYYGYTF
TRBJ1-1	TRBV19	CASKSLGQAFF
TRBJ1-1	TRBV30	CAWSQGRLEAFF
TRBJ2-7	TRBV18	CASSPAAYEQYF
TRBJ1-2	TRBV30	CAWNRGSGYTF